The 4 T cell receptor beta chains below come from one sample, sequenced in a study of PD-L1 blockade in urothelial cancer. The time point is: pretreatment peripheral blood. TCRdb keeps only in-frame clones here, not all; method: immunoSEQ multiplex PCR. In the table there are around 70,000 clones, around 84% of which are singletons. Specimen: PBMCs, collected around atezolizumab (anti-PD-L1) treatment. The receptors were gathered from a woman in her seventies with urothelial cancer.

V is TRBV7-9 and J is TRBJ1-5; TRBD1 matches 9 bases. Germline assignment: CDR1 SEHNR and CDR2 FQNEAQ (reference sequence). The CDR3 runs to 16 residues. V lost 1 base to trimming and J lost 6 bases; unmatched junction nucleotides: 7. As DNA, the CDR3 is TGTGCCAGCAGCTTAGGGACAGGGGCTCTGGGTCAGCCCCAGCATTTT. This gives the protein CASSLGTGALGQPQHF.

The chain joins TRBV5-4 to TRBJ2-7; D is possibly TRBD2 (6 bases). CDR1 and CDR2 from the germline V gene are SGHNT and YYREEE (reference sequence). The CDR3 runs to 14 residues. Trimming removed 4 bases from V and 0 bases from J, with 11 bases in between. The CDR3 loop is CASSGGLSSYEQYF. In nucleotides, the CDR3 is TGTGCCAGCAGCGGGGGACTCAGCTCCTACGAGCAGTACTTC.

The V call is TRBV28, the J call TRBJ1-2; D unclear. V was shortened by 6 bases and J by 1 base, with 6 bases between the two germline ends. This CDR3 has 12 residues. Germline values: CDR1 MDHEN, CDR2 SYDVKM. CDR3 in amino acids: CASRVVNYGYTF. The DNA for the CDR3 is TGTGCCAGCAGGGTAGTTAACTATGGCTACACCTTC.

The J gene is TRBJ1-2, the V gene TRBV5-1; weak D call: TRBD1 (5 bases). The CDR3 loop spans 13 amino acids. V dropped 5 bases and J dropped 3 bases, with 11 bases sitting between them. CDR1 and CDR2 from the germline V gene are SGHRS and YFSETQ. CDR3 protein: CASSPGGDYGYTF. CDR3 in DNA: TGCGCCAGCAGTCCCGGGGGGGACTATGGCTACACCTTC.